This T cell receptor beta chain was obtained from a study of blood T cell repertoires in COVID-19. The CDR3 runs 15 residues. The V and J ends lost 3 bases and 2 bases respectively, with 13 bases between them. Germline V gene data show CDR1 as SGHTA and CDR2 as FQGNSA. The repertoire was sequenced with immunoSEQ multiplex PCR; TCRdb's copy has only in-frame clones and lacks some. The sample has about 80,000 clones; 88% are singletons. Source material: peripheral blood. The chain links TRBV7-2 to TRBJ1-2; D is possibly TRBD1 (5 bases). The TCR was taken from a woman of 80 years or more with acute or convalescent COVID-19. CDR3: CASSLAGHGNYGYTF. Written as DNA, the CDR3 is TGTGCCAGCAGCTTGGCAGGGCATGGGAACTATGGCTACACCTTC.